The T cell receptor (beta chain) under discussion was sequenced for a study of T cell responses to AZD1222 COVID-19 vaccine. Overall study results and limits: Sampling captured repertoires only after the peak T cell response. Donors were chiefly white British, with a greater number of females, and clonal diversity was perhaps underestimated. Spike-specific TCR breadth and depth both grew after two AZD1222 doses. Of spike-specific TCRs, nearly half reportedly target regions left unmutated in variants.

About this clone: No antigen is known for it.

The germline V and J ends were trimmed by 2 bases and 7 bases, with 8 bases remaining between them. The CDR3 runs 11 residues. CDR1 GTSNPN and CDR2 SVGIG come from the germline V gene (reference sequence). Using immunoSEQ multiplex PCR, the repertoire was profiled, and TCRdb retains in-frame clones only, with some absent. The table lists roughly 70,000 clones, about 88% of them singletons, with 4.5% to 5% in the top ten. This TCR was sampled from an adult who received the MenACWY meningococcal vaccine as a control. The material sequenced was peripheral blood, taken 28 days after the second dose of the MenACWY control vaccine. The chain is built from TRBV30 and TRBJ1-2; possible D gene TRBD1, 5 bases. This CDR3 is CAWSPGLGYTF. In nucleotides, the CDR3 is TGTGCCTGGAGTCCAGGGCTTGGCTACACCTTC.